These 7 T cell receptor beta chains came from one sample sequenced in a study of T cell changes during pregnancy in multiple sclerosis (dated by TCRdb to the late 2010s). The library relied on the immunoSEQ multiplex PCR assay. TCRdb mirrors the immuneACCESS table, restricted to in-frame sequences. Some clones are absent from its copies; in checked studies, under half trace to an unresolved V gene, and the reason for the others is unknown. The sample contains around 16,000 clones, 83% of them found a single time. Of the sample, 15% to 20% is held by the ten largest clones. The specimen was CD8+ T cells from peripheral blood mononuclear cells, collected after pregnancy. These receptors were collected from a female donor in good health, enrolled as a control in a pregnancy study.

This chain links TRBV7-9 with TRBJ2-3; 9 nucleotides line up with TRBD2. The CDR3 extends over 16 amino acids. The ends lost 0 bases at V and 2 bases at J; junction bases unmatched: 3. Germline CDR1 SEHNR, CDR2 FQNEAQ (reference sequence). CDR3 coding DNA: TGTGCCAGCAGCTTAGCTCCTAGCGGGAACACAGATACGCAGTATTTT. Its protein product is CASSLAPSGNTDTQYF. Full variable domain (rest looked up from reference TRBV7-9 and TRBJ2-3): DTGVSQNPRHKITKRGQNVTFRCDPISEHNRLYWYRQTLGQGPEFLTYFQNEAQLEKSRLLSDRFSAERPKGSFSTLEIQRTEQGDSAMYLCASSLAPSGNTDTQYFGPGTRLTVL.

The J gene is TRBJ2-1, the V gene TRBV7-8, with 8 bases that match TRBD2. V shed 2 bases and J 6 bases; nucleotides not matched to a gene: 3. This CDR3 has 14 amino acids. The V gene's germline CDR1 is SGHVS and CDR2 FQNEAQ. The CDR3 nucleotides read TGTGCCAGCAGCTTAAACGGGAGGGCCAATGAGCAGTTCTTC. Protein: CASSLNGRANEQFF.

This clone was observed once. The genes are TRBV6-4 and TRBJ2-1, with 8 bases matching TRBD2. The CDR3 extends over 16 amino acids. Losses at the gene ends were 0 bases for V and 2 bases for J; bases not matched to a gene: 3. Germline lookup yields CDR1 MRHNA and CDR2 SNTAGT. Here the CDR3 reads CASSDSVAGPYNEQFF. The CDR3 DNA reads TGTGCCAGCAGTGACTCAGTAGCGGGACCCTACAATGAGCAGTTCTTC.

V and J are TRBV6-4 and TRBJ2-2; D is perhaps TRBD2 (5 bases). With 2 bases removed from V and 3 bases from J, the gap between germline ends came to 10 bases. The CDR3 extends over 15 amino acids. Germline-derived CDR1 and CDR2 are MRHNA and SNTAGT. The CDR3 loop is CASSDNPSHTGELFF. The CDR3 DNA reads as TGTGCCAGCAGTGACAATCCTAGCCACACCGGGGAGCTGTTTTTT.

The rearrangement links TRBV9 to TRBJ1-4, with a tentative D call TRBD1 (6 bases). CDR3 length: 14 residues. Per germline, CDR1 SGDLS and CDR2 YYNGEE. V lost 3 bases to trimming and J lost 8 bases, with 14 bases between them. The CDR3 DNA reads TGTGCCAGCAGCGCCTCACAGGGTCGAGAAAAACTGTTTTTT. The encoded protein is CASSASQGREKLFF.

The V gene is TRBV5-6, the J gene TRBJ2-1, with 8 bases that match TRBD2. The germline gives CDR1 SGHDT, CDR2 YYEEEE. The J segment lost 9 bases and the V segment lost 4 bases, leaving 6 bases of the junction unmatched. This CDR3 comprises 13 residues. CDR3 region: CASSPSGRGEQFF. CDR3 bases: TGTGCCAGCAGCCCCAGCGGGAGAGGTGAGCAGTTCTTC.

This clone is termed medium-sized. J is TRBJ1-2 and V is TRBV15; the match to TRBD1 covers 9 bases. This CDR3 comprises 16 residues. V trimming: 7 bases; J trimming: 2 bases; junction bases outside the gene matches: 11. From germline, CDR1 is LNHNV and CDR2 YYDKDF (reference sequence). The CDR3 DNA follows: TGTGCCACCACCAATAAGGGACAGGGCCAAAACTATGGCTACACCTTC. Translating it yields CATTNKGQGQNYGYTF.